This T cell receptor (beta chain) was identified in a study of shared T cell receptors in the human thymus. This CDR3 has 18 residues. V lost 2 bases to trimming and J lost 1 base; unmatched junction nucleotides: 11. From germline, CDR1 is MNHNS and CDR2 SASEGT. Assay used: immunoSEQ multiplex PCR; TCRdb lists only in-frame clones, some missing. This table has approximately 580,000 clones, around three quarters appearing once. This sample was shared with a second study, whose subject was human thymus T cells.

This TCR was recovered from a boy under three years old with a congenital heart defect. The rearrangement joins TRBV6-1 to TRBJ1-1, with TRBD1 matching 9 bases. Sequencing was performed on thymocytes. Here the CDR3 reads CASSECPDRGLGNTEAFF. CDR3 sequence (DNA): TGTGCCAGCAGTGAATGCCCGGACAGGGGATTAGGGAACACTGAAGCTTTCTTT.